The 29 T cell receptor beta chains below come from one sample, sequenced in a study of T cells in Graves' hyperthyroidism and ophthalmopathy. RNA transcripts yielded amplified TCR beta CDR3 regions. TCR CDR3 regions were first amplified by RT-PCR with HTBI primers. TCRdb re-called the multiplex PCR reads through MiXCR, storing one row per CDR3 protein. The sample records some 360,000 distinct CDR3 sequences, 15% to 20% being singletons. The sample consisted of blood. The receptor source for this set is a woman in her 40s with Graves' ophthalmopathy.

This clonotype was seen repeatedly, ten times or more. The gene calls are TRBV25-1 and TRBJ2-7; 8 bases agree with TRBD1. Trimming cost V 0 bases and J 5 bases; bases outside gene matches: 15. CDR1 and CDR2 from the germline V gene are MGHDK and SYGVNS. CDR3 length equals 18 residues. The CDR3 sequence is CASSEYFGTGGSRDEQYF. The CDR3, as DNA: TGTGCCAGCAGTGAATATTTTGGAACAGGGGGATCTAGGGACGAGCAGTACTTC.

This clonotype was detected many times. The chain couples TRBV12-3 or TRBV12-4 to TRBJ1-5; D is unclear. This CDR3 has 13 amino acids. Deletions cut 2 bases from V and 7 bases from J, with 9 bases between. CDR3: CASSLIGHQPQHF. CDR3 coding DNA: TGTGCCAGCAGTTTAATAGGGCACCAGCCCCAGCATTTT.

Points on this clonotype: With a much larger clone just one base away, this may be a read error. The V and J genes are TRBV20-1 and TRBJ2-2, with TRBD2 as a possible D gene (6 bases). The length of the CDR3 is 17 residues. V was shortened by 0 bases and J by 2 bases, with 16 bases between the two germline ends. In germline, CDR1 is DFQATT, CDR2 SNEGSKA (reference sequence). The CDR3 coding sequence is TGCAGTGCTAGAGATGGTTTCTGGGGGGATAACACCGGGGAGCTGTTTTTT. Its translation: CSARDGFWGDNTGELFF.

To note about this clonotype: A much larger clonotype is one base distant, so this may be a read error. The genes are TRBV28 and TRBJ2-7; TRBD2 aligns across 9 bases. This CDR3 spans 14 amino acids. Germline-derived CDR1 and CDR2 are MDHEN and SYDVKM. CDR3 in amino acids: CPSSSSGVGYEQYF. The CDR3 DNA reads as TGTCCCAGCAGTTCTAGCGGGGTAGGGTACGAGCAGTACTTC.

V is TRBV4-1 and J is TRBJ2-7; 10 nucleotides line up with TRBD2. Germline trimming cut 2 bases from V and 4 bases from J; bases unmatched to any gene: 5. This CDR3 has 15 residues. Germline CDR1 MGHRA, CDR2 YSYEKL. CDR3 in amino acids: CASSQRLAGSYEQYF. The CDR3, as DNA: TGCGCCAGCAGCCAAAGACTAGCGGGCTCATACGAGCAGTACTTC.

This clonotype was seen at least ten times. The chain has TRBV10-3 and TRBJ1-1; possibly TRBD1 for D (5 bases). Germline values: CDR1 ENHRY, CDR2 SYGVKD. The CDR3 spans 14 residues. V shed 2 bases and J shed 1 base, with 8 bases lying between them. The CDR3 loop reads CAISEPTGNTEAFF. CDR3 sequence (DNA): TGTGCCATCAGTGAGCCTACAGGGAACACTGAAGCTTTCTTT.

This clonotype was detected many times. This chain joins TRBV28 and TRBJ2-2; no clear D gene. Germline CDR1 MDHEN, CDR2 SYDVKM. With 2 bases removed from V and 4 bases from J, the gap between germline ends came to 8 bases. CDR3 length: 14 amino acids. This CDR3 is CASSLGSSTGELFF. CDR3 bases: TGTGCCAGCAGTTTAGGATCGAGCACCGGGGAGCTGTTTTTT.

The rearrangement uses TRBV6-5 and TRBJ1-1, with D hard to call. Germline V gives CDR1 MNHEY, CDR2 SVGAGI. Trimming shortened V by 4 bases and J by 3 bases, and 9 bases separated the two germline ends. This CDR3 region has 13 residues. The CDR3 spells CASSWRRDTEAFF. CDR3 nucleotides: TGTGCCAGCAGTTGGCGACGGGACACTGAAGCTTTCTTT.

The table lists this clonotype with many counts. The chain has TRBV30 and TRBJ1-2, with D maybe TRBD1 (5 bases). CDR1 and CDR2 from the germline V gene are GTSNPN and SVGIG (reference sequence). This CDR3 is 15 amino acids long. Between the trimmed V and J ends, which lost 1 base and 4 bases, there was a span of 16 bases. The CDR3 DNA follows: TGTGCCTGGAGTGGAGTTAGGCAGGGCCCCTATGGCTACACCTTC. Translating gives CAWSGVRQGPYGYTF.

This clonotype has a count of ten or more. The V and J genes are TRBV12-3 or TRBV12-4 and TRBJ1-1; no definite D call. This CDR3 region has 15 residues. V was pared by 10 bases and J by 6 bases, with 24 bases between. In DNA, the CDR3 is TGTGCCACTCCCTCAGGATATCATCCTCAGGCTGAAGCTTTCTTT. Amino acid sequence: CATPSGYHPQAEAFF.

This clonotype was counted many times. V usage is TRBV6-5 and J usage is TRBJ2-7; weak D call: TRBD2 (5 bases). V lost 5 bases and J lost 2, with 10 bases in between. Germline CDR1 reads MNHEY; CDR2 reads SVGAGI. This CDR3 has 13 amino acids. CDR3 amino acids: CASSPFGAYEQYF. The CDR3 coding sequence is TGTGCCAGCAGTCCTTTCGGGGCCTACGAGCAGTACTTC.

The J gene is TRBJ2-2, the V gene TRBV6-5; D ambiguous. Germline CDR1 and CDR2: MNHEY and SVGAGI. Deletions cut 2 bases from V and 1 base from J, with 11 bases between. CDR3 length: 16 residues. CDR3 nucleotides: TGTGCCAGCAGTTACACCGGATACAGGAACACCGGGGAGCTGTTTTTT. Amino acid sequence: CASSYTGYRNTGELFF.

This clonotype was detected ten times or more. The V and J genes are TRBV29-1 and TRBJ1-1, with TRBD1 matching over 9 bases. The CDR3 sequence is 14 residues long. CDR1 is SQVTM and CDR2 is ANQGSEA in the germline V gene. V gave up 7 bases and J gave up 7 bases; unmatched junction bases: 13. The CDR3 DNA reads as TGCAGCGCCGGACCCCTGGGACAGGGCAATGAAGCTTTCTTT. Its translation is CSAGPLGQGNEAFF.

This clonotype has a count of ten or more. The V gene is TRBV11-2, the J gene TRBJ2-7, with TRBD1 identical over 11 bases. Losses at the gene ends were 5 bases for V and 5 bases for J; bases not matched to a gene: 5. This CDR3 comprises 14 residues. Germline V gene sequence: CDR1 SGHAT, CDR2 FQNNGV. The CDR3 protein is CASSPWTGGDEQYF. Written as DNA, the CDR3 is TGTGCCAGCAGCCCCTGGACAGGGGGCGACGAGCAGTACTTC.

The genes are TRBV11-2 and TRBJ1-1; D remains unclear. V lost 4 bases and J lost 6, with 18 bases in between. The germline V gene encodes CDR1 SGHAT and CDR2 FQNNGV. The CDR3 sequence is 15 residues long. The CDR3 region has the DNA TGTGCCAGCAGCTCCCCGGTACGGCGTGGCGCTGAAGCTTTCTTT. Protein product: CASSSPVRRGAEAFF.

The V and J genes are TRBV7-9 and TRBJ2-7; D is uncertain. V lost 3 bases, J lost 6 bases, and 9 bases lay in between. Germline lookup yields CDR1 SEHNR and CDR2 FQNEAQ (reference sequence). The CDR3 sequence is 12 residues long. The CDR3 bases are TGTGCCAGCAGCTTGTTGACGGGCGAGCAGTACTTC. Its translation is CASSLLTGEQYF.

The V and J genes are TRBV6-4 and TRBJ2-7; 11 bases align to TRBD2. Germline assignment: CDR1 MRHNA and CDR2 SNTAGT. The V gene end was trimmed by 6 bases and the J gene end by 4 bases; junction bases not matched to a gene: 5. The CDR3 sequence is 14 residues long. This chain's CDR3 is CASSTGLAVYEQYF. Written as DNA, the CDR3 is TGTGCCAGCAGCACGGGACTAGCGGTATACGAGCAGTACTTC.

In this sample, this clonotype turned up many times. The chain uses TRBV28 and TRBJ2-2, with D perhaps matching TRBD1 (6 bases). Germline values: CDR1 MDHEN, CDR2 SYDVKM. V lost 5 bases, J lost 4 bases, and 14 bases lay in between. This CDR3 has 15 amino acids. This CDR3 reads CASSAGQRVTGELFF. CDR3 sequence (DNA): TGTGCCAGCAGTGCCGGACAGAGGGTCACCGGGGAGCTGTTTTTT.

This clonotype was seen at least ten times. V gene TRBV7-2 combines with J gene TRBJ2-5; the match to TRBD2 covers 8 bases. From germline, CDR1 is SGHTA and CDR2 FQGNSA. V was clipped by 1 base and J by 0 bases; unmatched bases: 1. The CDR3 spans 15 residues. CDR3 sequence reads: CASSLDSGNQETQYF. The CDR3 DNA follows: TGTGCCAGCAGCTTAGATAGCGGGAACCAAGAGACCCAGTACTTC.

CDR3 bases: TGCAGTGCTAGCTCCCAGGGATACTGGGGGCGGGCGGACACTGAAGCTTTCTTT. Translation: CSASSQGYWGRADTEAFF. V and J are TRBV20-1 and TRBJ1-1; D might be TRBD1 (6 bases). With 3 bases removed from V and 3 bases from J, the gap between germline ends came to 26 bases. The CDR3 sequence is 18 residues long. Germline CDR1 reads DFQATT; CDR2 reads SNEGSKA (reference sequence).

This clonotype was observed many times. The chain uses TRBV5-1 and TRBJ2-7, with a weak D call TRBD1 (9 bases). The germline V gene has CDR1 SGHRS and CDR2 YFSETQ. The CDR3 loop spans 14 amino acids. V was shortened by 2 bases and J by 4 bases, with 13 bases between the two germline ends. The CDR3 DNA follows: TGCGCCAGCAGCTTTAGCGGGACAGGGTACGAGCAGTACTTC. As protein: CASSFSGTGYEQYF. The full variable domain, in which reference TRBV5-1 and TRBJ2-7 provide the parts outside the CDR3, is KAGVTQTPRYLIKTRGQQVTLSCSPISGHRSVSWYQQTPGQGLQFLFEYFSETQRNKGNFPGRFSGRQFSNSRSEMNVSTLELGDSALYLCASSFSGTGYEQYFGPGTRLTVT.

The sample holds many counts of this clonotype. This chain links TRBV12-3 or TRBV12-4 with TRBJ1-4; 9 bases fit TRBD1. This CDR3 is built from 15 residues. V dropped 6 bases and J dropped 6; count of bases not matched to a gene: 8. CDR3 nucleotides: TGTGCCAGCAGAGATACCGGGACAGGGTATGAAAAACTGTTTTTT. Translating gives CASRDTGTGYEKLFF.

Details on this clonotype: A much larger clone differs from this one at a single base, so this may be a read error. The rearrangement uses TRBV10-1 and TRBJ2-7, with 7 bases matching TRBD2. Germline V gene data show CDR1 as WNHNN and CDR2 as SYGVQD (reference sequence). CDR3 length: 15 residues. The CDR3 loop reads CDSSAAVAGPYEQYF. DNA of the CDR3: TGCGACAGCAGTGCCGCGGTAGCGGGCCCCTACGAGCAGTACTTC.

Many counts were recorded for this clonotype. CDR3 loop: CASSFLYSLEAGGYEQYF. The CDR3 DNA reads as TGTGCCAGCAGTTTCCTATATAGCTTGGAAGCGGGAGGGTACGAGCAGTACTTC. The chain couples TRBV28 to TRBJ2-7; the match to TRBD2 covers 10 bases. The germline CDR1 and CDR2 sequences are MDHEN and SYDVKM. The CDR3 is made up of 18 amino acids. V shed 3 bases and J 4 bases; nucleotides not matched to a gene: 15.

The rearrangement uses TRBV5-1 and TRBJ2-6; D remains ambiguous. V dropped 4 bases and J dropped 1 base, with 9 bases sitting between them. This CDR3 is built from 15 residues. Germline CDR1 is SGHRS and CDR2 is YFSETQ. For the CDR3, the DNA is TGCGCCAGCAGCCCAGTCTTGTCTGGGGCCAACGTCCTGACTTTC. Translating gives CASSPVLSGANVLTF.

DNA for the CDR3: TGTGCCAGCAAAGGGACAGGGGCCGTCGAGCAGTACTTC. Its translation is CASKGTGAVEQYF. The chain joins TRBV12-3 or TRBV12-4 to TRBJ2-7, with TRBD1 identical over 10 bases. This CDR3 is 13 amino acids long. V dropped 7 bases and J dropped 6; count of bases not matched to a gene: 6.

The chain is built from TRBV19 and TRBJ2-7, with D maybe TRBD1 (5 bases). The CDR3 runs to 14 residues. The V gene lost 3 bases and the J gene lost 3 bases, with 12 bases spanning the gap. Germline loops: CDR1 LNHDA, CDR2 SQIVND (reference sequence). The CDR3 nucleotides read TGTGCCAGTAGTATCCAAACAGGAAACTACGAGCAGTACTTC. Translated: CASSIQTGNYEQYF.

Ten or more counts support this clonotype. The chain has TRBV29-1 and TRBJ1-1; D is possibly TRBD1 (5 bases). Germline V CDR1 and CDR2: SQVTM, ANQGSEA. CDR3 length equals 11 residues. Trimming took off 7 bases at V and 3 bases at J, with 9 bases between the two ends. In DNA form, the CDR3 reads TGCAGCGGTGGAGGGGACACTGAAGCTTTCTTT. This codes for CSGGGDTEAFF.

The gene calls are TRBV6-1 and TRBJ2-7; D is uncertain. V was shortened by 4 bases and J by 5 bases, with 18 bases between the two germline ends. Germline CDR1 and CDR2: MNHNS and SASEGT. The CDR3 runs to 15 residues. CDR3 sequence reads: CASSATGEGWNEQYF. The DNA of the CDR3 is TGTGCCAGCAGTGCCACTGGAGAAGGATGGAACGAGCAGTACTTC.